The source of this T cell receptor beta chain is a study of cytomegalovirus exposure and HLA in healthy donors. The PCR used 60 Vbeta and 13 Jbeta primers. Data came from immunoSEQ multiplex PCR; TCRdb stores just in-frame clones and leaves some out. The sample yields under 200,000 clones, approximately 82% seen once. Trimming pared 5 bases from V and 3 bases from J, leaving 8 bases between. The CDR3 has 12 amino acids. Germline CDR1 SNHLY, CDR2 FYNNEI. The material sequenced was PBMCs. This chain uses TRBV2 with TRBJ2-7; D is undetermined. The receptor was isolated from a woman between 40 and 50 years old in good health and CMV-seropositive. CDR3 nucleotides: TGTGCCAGCAGTATCCTAGGCTACGAGCAGTACTTC. This gives the protein CASSILGYEQYF. Together with reference TRBV2 and TRBJ2-7, the CDR3 gives the full variable domain: EPEVTQTPSHQVTQMGQEVILRCVPISNHLYFYWYRQILGQKVEFLVSFYNNEISEKSEIFDDQFSVERPDGSNFTLKIRSTKLEDSAMYFCASSILGYEQYFGPGTRLTVT.